Many counts were recorded for the clone carrying this T cell receptor beta chain. What it binds is unknown. CDR1 LGHNA and CDR2 YNFKEQ come from the germline V gene. The CDR3 spans 17 residues. Losses at the gene ends were 0 bases for V and 4 bases for J; bases not matched to a gene: 5. TCR beta cDNA was made from 450 to 550 ng total RNA with a constant-region primer. Modified slightly, ARM-PCR produced TCR beta libraries over three nested multiplex PCR rounds. PCR rounds one and two used TRBV1-TRBV30 forward primers with a C-beta reverse primer for around 11 cycles each. MiXCR was run by TCRdb on the multiplex PCR reads, yielding one entry per CDR3 protein. The table lists 320,000 or so distinct CDR3 sequences, about 62% of them singletons. Germline DNA was also extracted, while the blood RNA originated from unsorted whole blood. The study enrolled treatment-naive patients with chronic HBV infection.

This sample was taken from a study of tumor-infiltrating lymphocytes in primary liver carcinoma. Overall study context: T1-T3 N0M0 was the stage of the tumors, which were roughly 4 to 10 cm across. Findings of the study overall: Bulk unsorted material prevented CD4+ and CD8+ repertoire comparison. Tumor tissue displayed a significantly greater top-250-clone fraction than blood (p = 0.039).

The clonotype comes from a man in his forties with primary liver carcinoma and hepatitis B virus infection. V gene TRBV4-2 combines with J gene TRBJ2-3; 12 nucleotides match TRBD2. Sequencing input: peripheral blood. CDR3 in DNA: TGTGCCAGCAGCCAAGAGGGACTAGCGGGCTGGGCAGATACGCAGTATTTT. Its protein is CASSQEGLAGWADTQYF.